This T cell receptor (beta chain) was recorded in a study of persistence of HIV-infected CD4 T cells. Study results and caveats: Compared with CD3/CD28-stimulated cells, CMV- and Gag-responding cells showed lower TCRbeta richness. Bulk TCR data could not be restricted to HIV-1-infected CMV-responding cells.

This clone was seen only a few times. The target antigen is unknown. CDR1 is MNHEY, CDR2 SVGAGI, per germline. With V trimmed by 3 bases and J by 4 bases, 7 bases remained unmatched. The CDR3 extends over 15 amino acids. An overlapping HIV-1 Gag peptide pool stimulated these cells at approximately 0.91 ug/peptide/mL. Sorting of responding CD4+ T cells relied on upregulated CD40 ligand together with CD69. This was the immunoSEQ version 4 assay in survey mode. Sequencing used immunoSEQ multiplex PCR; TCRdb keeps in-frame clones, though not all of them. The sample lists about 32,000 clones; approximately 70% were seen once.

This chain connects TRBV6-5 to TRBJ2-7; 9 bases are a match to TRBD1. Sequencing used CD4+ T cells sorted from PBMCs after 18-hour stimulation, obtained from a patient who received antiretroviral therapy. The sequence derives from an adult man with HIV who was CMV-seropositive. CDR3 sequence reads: CASSYNRGPGYEQYF. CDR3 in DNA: TGTGCCAGCAGTTATAACAGGGGGCCTGGGTACGAGCAGTACTTC.